A selection of T cell receptor beta chains follows, all from one sample in a study of cytomegalovirus exposure and HLA in healthy donors. Method: immunoSEQ multiplex PCR; TCRdb's copy keeps in-frame clones and lacks some. The sample carries 100,000 to 150,000 clones, around 83% recorded once. Sequencing input: PBMCs. The receptors come from a girl aged 2 to 9 in good health and CMV-seronegative. Both conserved end residues are part of each CDR3. The D gene is left open where the match is weak. Size is stated for part of the rows, as once, few or many counts, or as a class when the clone is expanded.

d_gene | j_gene | v_gene | abundance | CDR3nt | CDR3aa
NA | TRBJ2-7 | TRBV7-9 | NA | TGTGCCAGCAGCTTAGTTGCAGGGCATAATTTCTACGAGCAGTACTTC | CASSLVAGHNFYEQYF
NA | TRBJ2-3 | TRBV21-1 | NA | TGTGCCAGCGGGGGAATTAACCGGGGACTAGCGGCTTTCACAGATACGCAGTATTTT | CASGGINRGLAAFTDTQYF
NA | TRBJ1-3 | TRBV7-9 | NA | TGTGCCAGCAGCTTCGGGGTAAACGGAAACACCATATATTTT | CASSFGVNGNTIYF
NA | TRBJ1-2 | TRBV15 | NA | TGTGCCACCAGCAGGAGGACAGCCGCTAACTATGGCTACACCTTC | CATSRRTAANYGYTF
NA | TRBJ1-1 | TRBV19 | NA | TGTGCCAGTAGTATAGCCGGGGGCACTGAAGCTTTCTTT | CASSIAGGTEAFF
TRBD1 | TRBJ2-3 | TRBV27 | few | TGTGCCAGCAGTTCCGACAGGGTTGGCACAGATACGCAGTATTTT | CASSSDRVGTDTQYF
NA | TRBJ2-3 | TRBV5-1 | few | TGCGCCAGCAGCTTGGAGCCGGGAGATACAGATACGCAGTATTTT | CASSLEPGDTDTQYF
TRBD2 | TRBJ2-3 | TRBV19 | once | TGTGCCACCCAGTCCATAGCGGGAGGAAGGGGGGTAGCAGATACGCAGTATTTT | CATQSIAGGRGVADTQYF
NA | TRBJ1-5 | TRBV6-1 | NA | TGTGCCAGCTCCAACCGGGTGCAGCCCCAGCATTTT | CASSNRVQPQHF
TRBD2 | TRBJ2-3 | TRBV6-4 | few | TGTGCCAGCAGTGACTTAGCGGGAGGGAACACAGATACGCAGTATTTT | CASSDLAGGNTDTQYF
TRBD2 | TRBJ2-7 | TRBV5-1 | NA | TGCGCCAGCAGCTCCACCCAAGGGACTAGCGGGAGGTACGAGCAGTACTTC | CASSSTQGTSGRYEQYF
NA | TRBJ2-6 | TRBV27 | NA | TGTGCCAGCAGTTTCAGGTACTCTGGGGCCAACGTCCTGACTTTC | CASSFRYSGANVLTF
NA | TRBJ1-1 | TRBV29-1 | once | TGCAGCGCGCGACACGTGGGGGCCCCCACTGAAGCTTTCTTT | CSARHVGAPTEAFF
TRBD1 | TRBJ2-7 | TRBV6-5 | NA | TGTGCCAGCAGTCCTTACCGGGACAGGGTCTACGAGCAGTACTTC | CASSPYRDRVYEQYF